The 13 T cell receptor beta chains listed next were all sequenced from one sample in a study of regulatory T cells in long-lasting Graves disease. To make TCR beta libraries, researchers used iRepertoire HTBI primers and Arm-PCR of CDR3 regions. TCRdb analysed the multiplex PCR reads with MiXCR anew, one entry per CDR3 protein. The data hold 350,000 to 450,000 distinct CDR3 sequences, with less than 25% observed a single time. Noted time point: persistent/refractory GD, antithyroid drugs over 5 years with positive TRAb. The TCR library was prepared using RNA isolated from PBMCs. The sample consisted of peripheral blood mononuclear cells (PBMCs), taken when the disease was refractory, from a patient treated with antithyroid drugs. These receptors all stem from a female donor with Graves disease.

The CDR3 loop is CASSLVGDNTEAFF. The CDR3 nucleotides read TGCGCCAGCAGCTTGGTTGGGGATAACACTGAAGCTTTCTTT. The chain uses TRBV5-1 and TRBJ1-1; D is unclear. The germline CDR1 and CDR2 sequences are SGHRS and YFSETQ. There are 14 residues in the CDR3. V was trimmed by 0 bases and J by 2 bases, leaving 8 bases between them.

A remark on this clonotype: Possible read error: a much larger clone is one base away. The chain couples TRBV2 to TRBJ2-7; no reliable D call. The CDR3 length is 15 residues. Germline V CDR1 and CDR2: SNHLY, FYNNEI. Trimming took 4 bases from V and 6 from J, leaving 19 bases between them. This chain's CDR3 is CASSGAFSPLVEQYF. The CDR3 DNA follows: TGTGCCAGCAGTGGAGCTTTCAGTCCGTTGGTCGAGCAGTACTTC. Together with reference TRBV2 and TRBJ2-7, the CDR3 gives the full variable domain: EPEVTQTPSHQVTQMGQEVILRCVPISNHLYFYWYRQILGQKVEFLVSFYNNEISEKSEIFDDQFSVERPDGSNFTLKIRSTKLEDSAMYFCASSGAFSPLVEQYFGPGTRLTVT.

The rearrangement joins TRBV5-6 to TRBJ1-5, with D hard to call. Germline-derived CDR1 and CDR2 are SGHDT and YYEEEE. The CDR3 is made up of 14 amino acids. V was cut by 5 bases and J by 2 bases, with 11 bases left in between. Here the CDR3 reads CASSQSWGNQPQHF. CDR3 coding DNA: TGTGCCAGCAGTCAATCATGGGGCAATCAGCCCCAGCATTTT.

This chain links TRBV7-2 with TRBJ1-6, with D possibly matching TRBD1 (5 bases). From germline, CDR1 is SGHTA and CDR2 FQGNSA. The V gene lost 5 bases and the J gene lost 6 bases, with 11 bases spanning the gap. CDR3 length: 14 residues. The CDR3 DNA follows: TGTGCCAGCAGCCACGCGGGGACTAATTCACCCCTCCACTTT. Amino acids: CASSHAGTNSPLHF.

The V gene is TRBV20-1, the J gene TRBJ1-2; 9 nucleotides line up with TRBD1. Trimming removed 1 base from V and 3 bases from J; junction bases left unmatched: 3. The CDR3 is 14 amino acids. Germline-derived CDR1 and CDR2 are DFQATT and SNEGSKA (reference sequence). CDR3 sequence reads: CSARVRQGDYGYTF. DNA for the CDR3: TGCAGTGCTAGAGTAAGACAGGGGGACTATGGCTACACCTTC.

This clonotype was recorded many times. The chain employs TRBV14 and TRBJ1-3, with D possibly TRBD1 on 6 matching bases. CDR1 SGHDN and CDR2 FVKESK come from the germline V gene. V was shortened by 6 bases and J by 0 bases, with 12 bases between the two germline ends. The CDR3 runs 15 residues. CDR3 sequence (DNA): TGTGCCAGCAGTCGACAGGCCAGCTCTGGAAACACCATATATTTT. As protein: CASSRQASSGNTIYF.

The V gene is TRBV30, the J gene TRBJ2-7; TRBD1 matches 7 bases. From germline, CDR1 is GTSNPN and CDR2 SVGIG (reference sequence). The CDR3 length is 13 residues. With 5 bases clipped from V and 1 base from J, the junction kept 5 bases outside the gene matches. The CDR3 DNA reads as TGTGCCTGGGAAGGGGGCAGATCCTACGAGCAGTACTTC. Protein product: CAWEGGRSYEQYF.

With respect to this clonotype: At one of its ends the junction is not consistent with the germline gene, which may arise from a read error. This chain uses TRBV6-2 or TRBV6-3 with TRBJ2-3; 13 positions match TRBD2. The CDR3 spans 14 residues. Germline V gives CDR1 MNHEY, CDR2 SVGEGT. The CDR3 region is CAGPTSGRTDTQYF. The CDR3 DNA sequence: TGTGCCGGACCGACTAGCGGGAGGACAGATACGCAGTATTTC.

There are a few counts of this clonotype. The V and J genes are TRBV6-1 and TRBJ1-6; 11 bases align to TRBD1. CDR1 and CDR2 (germline): MNHNS, SASEGT. The CDR3 has 17 residues. J lost 9 bases, V lost 5 bases, and 12 bases had no gene match. This chain's CDR3 is CASSTISPGTGGSPLHF. The CDR3 region has the DNA TGTGCCAGCAGTACCATAAGTCCCGGGACAGGGGGTTCACCCCTCCACTTT.

The sample holds many counts of this clonotype. V usage is TRBV28 and J usage is TRBJ2-5, with D tentatively TRBD1 (6 bases). Trimming shortened V by 7 bases and J by 2 bases, and 17 bases separated the two germline ends. CDR3 size: 15 residues. Germline-derived CDR1 and CDR2 are MDHEN and SYDVKM. The CDR3 coding sequence is TGTGCCAGCACCCTACAGACAGGAGATCAAGAGACCCAGTACTTC. It encodes CASTLQTGDQETQYF.

The chain employs TRBV7-3 and TRBJ2-3; D call uncertain. The V end was cut by 5 bases, the J end by 2 bases, with 11 bases between. CDR3 length: 14 residues. Germline CDR1 and CDR2: SGHTA and FQGTGA. CDR3 in amino acids: CASSPSGYTDTQYF. CDR3 nucleotide sequence: TGTGCCAGCAGCCCGTCGGGCTACACAGATACGCAGTATTTT.

This clonotype was detected ten times or more. This chain connects TRBV28 to TRBJ1-2; 7 bases fit TRBD1. The V segment lost 2 bases and the J segment 6 bases; nucleotides outside the gene matches: 3. This CDR3 is 13 amino acids long. The germline V gene has CDR1 MDHEN and CDR2 SYDVKM. The CDR3 DNA sequence: TGTGCCAGCAGTTTAGACAGGGAGGATGGCTACACCTTC. This codes for CASSLDREDGYTF.

With regard to this clonotype: With a far larger clone one base away, a read error is the likely cause. This chain connects TRBV9 to TRBJ1-1; tentative D call: TRBD1 (6 bases). CDR1 and CDR2 from the germline V gene are SGDLS and YYNGEE. The V gene lost 5 bases and the J gene lost 4 bases, with 12 bases spanning the gap. The CDR3 spans 13 residues. In DNA form, the CDR3 reads TGTGCCAGCAGTTGCCAGGGGTTCACTGAAGCTTTCTTT. It translates to CASSCQGFTEAFF.